A single sample gave rise to the 8 T cell receptor beta chains below, sequenced in a study of cytomegalovirus exposure and HLA in healthy donors. PCR was performed using 60 Vbeta and 13 Jbeta primers. The protocol was immunoSEQ multiplex PCR, while the TCRdb copy is restricted to in-frame clones and leaves out a portion. The table lists tens of thousands of clones, roughly 70% of them singletons. Sequencing used PBMCs. The receptor source for this set is a woman between 40 and 55 years old in good health and CMV-seropositive.

There are a few counts of this clone. This sequence joins TRBV27 and TRBJ2-1; 11 bases are shared with TRBD2. This CDR3 region has 15 residues. V was pared by 2 bases and J by 6 bases, with 3 bases of the junction left unmatched. Germline lookup yields CDR1 MNHEY and CDR2 SMNVEV (reference sequence). The CDR3 DNA reads as TGTGCCAGCAGTTTACTAGCGGGGGGACCCAATGAGCAGTTCTTC. This encodes CASSLLAGGPNEQFF.

The chain combines TRBV29-1 with TRBJ2-5; TRBD1 agrees at 7 bases. The J call may be wrong; the DNA end is better matched by TRBJ2-7. The CDR3 is 13 residues long. Per the germline V gene, CDR1 is SQVTM and CDR2 is ANQGSEA. Written as DNA, the CDR3 is TGCAGCGTAGCACAGGGGACACCTTACGAGCAGTACTTC. This translates into CSVAQGTPYEQYF.

This chain links TRBV28 with TRBJ1-5; TRBD1 might be the D (5 bases). Germline CDR1 and CDR2: MDHEN and SYDVKM. V was cut by 6 bases and J by 2 bases, with 14 bases left in between. The CDR3 sequence is 15 residues long. The CDR3 spells CASRTERDGNQPQHF. The DNA for the CDR3 is TGTGCCAGCAGGACAGAGAGAGATGGCAATCAGCCCCAGCATTTT.

This chain's CDR3 is CASSTEGSGGETQYF. The CDR3, as DNA: TGCGCCAGCAGCACGGAGGGTAGCGGGGGAGAGACCCAGTACTTC. This chain connects TRBV5-1 to TRBJ2-5; TRBD2 matches at 9 bases. Germline loops: CDR1 SGHRS, CDR2 YFSETQ. The CDR3 consists of 15 residues. The J segment lost 4 bases and the V segment lost 4 bases, leaving 8 bases of the junction unmatched.

The chain uses TRBV19 and TRBJ1-1; 9 bases are shared with TRBD1. V lost 5 bases, J lost 10 bases, and 8 bases stayed unmatched. CDR3 length equals 13 residues. CDR1 is LNHDA and CDR2 is SQIVND in the germline V gene (reference sequence). The DNA of the CDR3 is TGTGCCAGTAGTGGACAGGGGTGGGCAGTAGCTTTCTTT. Translating gives CASSGQGWAVAFF. The full variable domain, its missing parts supplied by reference TRBV19 and TRBJ1-1, is DGGITQSPKYLFRKEGQNVTLSCEQNLNHDAMYWYRQDPGQGLRLIYYSQIVNDFQKGDIAEGYSVSREKKESFPLTVTSAQKNPTAFYLCASSGQGWAVAFFGQGTRLTVV.

The chain is built from TRBV5-1 and TRBJ1-3, with TRBD1 as a possible D gene (5 bases). The CDR3 contains 15 residues. With 0 bases removed from V and 2 bases from J, the gap between germline ends came to 9 bases. Germline V lookup: CDR1 SGHRS, CDR2 YFSETQ. In nucleotides, the CDR3 is TGCGCCAGCAGCTTGGCAGGGATCCCTGGAAACACCATATATTTT. Its protein product is CASSLAGIPGNTIYF.

The rearrangement joins TRBV5-1 to TRBJ1-1, with D possibly matching TRBD1 (6 bases). In germline, CDR1 is SGHRS, CDR2 YFSETQ. Trimming left V 5 bases short and J 3 bases short, with 14 bases between. The CDR3 length is 14 residues. The CDR3 DNA reads TGCGCCAGCAGGTCTACAGGGACGGACACTGAAGCTTTCTTT. This gives the protein CASRSTGTDTEAFF.

V and J are TRBV2 and TRBJ2-3; the D gene is possibly TRBD1 (5 bases). The CDR3 has 15 residues. Trimming took off 7 bases at V and 1 base at J, with 15 bases between the two ends. Per the germline V gene, CDR1 is SNHLY and CDR2 is FYNNEI. The CDR3 loop is CASTPRGRGTDTQYF. The CDR3 nucleotides are TGTGCCAGCACCCCTCGCGGCAGGGGCACAGATACGCAGTATTTT.